There are many counts of the clone carrying this TCR beta chain. Its antigen remains unknown. This entry belongs to a study of T cells in Graves' hyperthyroidism and ophthalmopathy. The study, taken as a whole, reports: Ophthalmopathy and stable hyperthyroidism were told apart by a 13 V-J model.

After removal of 6 bases from V and 0 bases from J, the junction contained 8 bases not matched to a gene. The CDR3 is 16 amino acids. Germline V gene data show CDR1 as MNHEY and CDR2 as SMNVEV (reference sequence). Patients aged 18 to 65 with hyperthyroidism were newly diagnosed, with duration under 2 months. Amplification yielded TCR beta CDR3 regions, with RNA transcripts as the source. In the first-round RT-PCR of the TCR CDR3, the HTBI primer set was used. TCRdb reanalysed the multiplex PCR reads using MiXCR and keeps one entry per CDR3 protein. The sample lists a few hundred thousand distinct CDR3 sequences; approximately 19% were seen once.

What was sequenced was blood. The chain carries TRBV27 and TRBJ1-5; 7 bases are a match to TRBD1. The origin of this receptor is a woman under 30 with Graves' hyperthyroidism. CDR3 residues: CASRKTGTNSNQPQHF. The CDR3 region has the DNA TGTGCCAGCAGGAAGACAGGGACTAATAGCAATCAGCCCCAGCATTTT.